This TCR beta chain stems from a study of shared clonotypes between healthy human individuals. Data came from immunoSEQ multiplex PCR; TCRdb stores just in-frame clones and leaves some out. This sample yields some 2,500,000 clones, of which roughly 92% are seen a single time; approximately 0.4% belongs to the top ten. Donors had no recently reported acute infections or vaccinations and were HIV-negative. Study-level findings and limits: Naive subsets usually exceeded memory subsets in estimated richness. The generation probabilities recorded for non-shared clonotypes fell below those of clonotypes shared by all four donors.

Only one count was recorded for this clone. What it binds is unknown. Germline V gene data show CDR1 as SGHAT and CDR2 as FQNNGV. J gave up 6 bases and V 5 bases, and 8 bases lay outside the gene matches. The CDR3 totals 15 residues. The sequence came from a man aged 18-30 years in good health. Some clones in this sample may be carry-over from other donors' samples. The material sequenced was naive CD4+ T cells from PBMCs. Sample subset: CD45RA+ positively selected. The chain recombines TRBV11-2 with TRBJ2-1, with 9 bases matching TRBD2. CDR3 bases: TGTGCCAGCAGCCTCGGACTAGCGAGCCTCAATGAGCAGTTCTTC. Protein sequence: CASSLGLASLNEQFF. Supplemented by reference TRBV11-2 and TRBJ2-1, the full variable domain reads EAGVAQSPRYKIIEKRQSVAFWCNPISGHATLYWYQQILGQGPKLLIQFQNNGVVDDSQLPKDRFSAERLKGVDSTLKIQPAKLEDSAVYLCASSLGLASLNEQFFGPGTRLTVL.